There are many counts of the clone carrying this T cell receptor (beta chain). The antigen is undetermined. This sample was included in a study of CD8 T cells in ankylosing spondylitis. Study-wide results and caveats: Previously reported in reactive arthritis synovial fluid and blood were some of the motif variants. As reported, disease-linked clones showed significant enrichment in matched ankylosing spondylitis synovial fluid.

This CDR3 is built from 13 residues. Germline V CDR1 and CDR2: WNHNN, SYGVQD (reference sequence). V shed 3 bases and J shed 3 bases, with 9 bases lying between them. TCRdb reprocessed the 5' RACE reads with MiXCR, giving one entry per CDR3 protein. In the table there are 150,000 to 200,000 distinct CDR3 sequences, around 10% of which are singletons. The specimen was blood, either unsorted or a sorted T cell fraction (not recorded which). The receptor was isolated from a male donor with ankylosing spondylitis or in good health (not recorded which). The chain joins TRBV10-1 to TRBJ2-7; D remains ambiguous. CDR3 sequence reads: CASSEGRFYEQYF. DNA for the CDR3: TGCGCCAGCAGTGAAGGGCGATTCTACGAGCAGTACTTC.